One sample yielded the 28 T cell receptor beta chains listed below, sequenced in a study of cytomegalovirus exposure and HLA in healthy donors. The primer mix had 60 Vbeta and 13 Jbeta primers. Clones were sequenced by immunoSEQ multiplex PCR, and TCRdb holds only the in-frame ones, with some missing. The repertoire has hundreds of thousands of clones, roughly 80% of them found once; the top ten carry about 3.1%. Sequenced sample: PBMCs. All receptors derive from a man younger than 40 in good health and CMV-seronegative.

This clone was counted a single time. The CDR3 nucleotides are TGTGCCAGCTCACTGAACAGGAACACTGAAGCTTTCTTT. It yields the protein CASSLNRNTEAFF. The V gene is TRBV18, the J gene TRBJ1-1; D ambiguous. V was cut by 4 bases and J by 1 base, with 7 bases left in between. The germline CDR1 and CDR2 sequences are KGHSH and LQKENI. CDR3 size: 13 residues. Combining the CDR3 with reference TRBV18 and TRBJ1-1 gives the whole variable domain NAGVMQNPRHLVRRRGQEARLRCSPMKGHSHVYWYRQLPEEGLKFMVYLQKENIIDESGMPKERFSAEFPKEGPSILRIQQVVRGDSAAYFCASSLNRNTEAFFGQGTRLTVV.

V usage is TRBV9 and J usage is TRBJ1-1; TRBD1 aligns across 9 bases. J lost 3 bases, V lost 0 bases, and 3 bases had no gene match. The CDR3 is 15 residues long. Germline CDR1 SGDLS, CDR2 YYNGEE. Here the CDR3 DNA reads TGTGCCAGCAGCGTAGGGGGGACAGGGCACACTGAAGCTTTCTTT. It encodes CASSVGGTGHTEAFF.

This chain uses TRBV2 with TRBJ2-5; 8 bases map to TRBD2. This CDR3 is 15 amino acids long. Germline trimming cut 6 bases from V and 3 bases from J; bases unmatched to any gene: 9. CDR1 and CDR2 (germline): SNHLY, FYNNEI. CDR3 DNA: TGTGCCAGCAGGGGGGGACTAGGAGGAAAAGAGACCCAGTACTTC. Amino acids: CASRGGLGGKETQYF.

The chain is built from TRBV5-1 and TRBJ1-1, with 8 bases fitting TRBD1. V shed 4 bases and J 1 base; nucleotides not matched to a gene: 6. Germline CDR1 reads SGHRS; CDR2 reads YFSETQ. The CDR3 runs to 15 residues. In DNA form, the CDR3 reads TGCGCCAGCAGCCCCTCCGGGACAGGGAACACTGAAGCTTTCTTT. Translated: CASSPSGTGNTEAFF.

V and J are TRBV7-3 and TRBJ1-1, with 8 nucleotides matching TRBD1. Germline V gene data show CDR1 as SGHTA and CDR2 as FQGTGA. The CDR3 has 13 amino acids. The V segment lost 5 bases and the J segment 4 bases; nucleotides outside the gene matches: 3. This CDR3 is CASSATGGTEAFF. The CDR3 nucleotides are TGTGCCAGCAGCGCCACAGGGGGCACTGAAGCTTTCTTT.

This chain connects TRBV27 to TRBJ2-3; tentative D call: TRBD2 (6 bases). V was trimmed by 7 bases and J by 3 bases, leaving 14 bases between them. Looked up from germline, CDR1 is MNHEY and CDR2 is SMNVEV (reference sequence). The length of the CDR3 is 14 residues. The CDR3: CASIKAGSTDTQYF. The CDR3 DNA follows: TGTGCCAGCATTAAGGCGGGGAGTACAGATACGCAGTATTTT.

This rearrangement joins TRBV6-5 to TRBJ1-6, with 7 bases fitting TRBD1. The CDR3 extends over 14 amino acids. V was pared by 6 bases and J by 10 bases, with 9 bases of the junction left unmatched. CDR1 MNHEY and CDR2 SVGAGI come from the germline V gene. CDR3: CASSQGTAPSPLHF. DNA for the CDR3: TGTGCCAGCAGCCAAGGGACAGCTCCGTCACCCCTCCACTTT.

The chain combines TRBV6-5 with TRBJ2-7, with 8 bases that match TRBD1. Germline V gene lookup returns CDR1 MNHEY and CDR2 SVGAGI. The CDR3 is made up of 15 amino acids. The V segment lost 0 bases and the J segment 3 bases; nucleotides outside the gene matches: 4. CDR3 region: CASSYSMDRDYEQYF. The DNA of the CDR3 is TGTGCCAGCAGTTACTCAATGGACAGGGACTACGAGCAGTACTTC.

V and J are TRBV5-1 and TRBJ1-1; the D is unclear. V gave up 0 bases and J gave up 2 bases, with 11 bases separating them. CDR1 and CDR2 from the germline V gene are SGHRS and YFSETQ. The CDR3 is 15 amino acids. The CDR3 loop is CASSLGALINTEAFF. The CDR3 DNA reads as TGCGCCAGCAGCTTGGGGGCTCTAATTAACACTGAAGCTTTCTTT.

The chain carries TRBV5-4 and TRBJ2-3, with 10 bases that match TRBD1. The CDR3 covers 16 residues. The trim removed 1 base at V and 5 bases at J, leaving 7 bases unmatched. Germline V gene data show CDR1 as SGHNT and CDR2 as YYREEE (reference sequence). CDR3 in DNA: TGTGCCAGCAGCTTGACCGGGACAGGGGAAAGAGATACGCAGTATTTT. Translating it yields CASSLTGTGERDTQYF. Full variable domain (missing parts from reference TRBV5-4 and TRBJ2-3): ETGVTQSPTHLIKTRGQQVTLRCSSQSGHNTVSWYQQALGQGPQFIFQYYREEENGRGNFPPRFSGLQFPNYSSELNVNALELDDSALYLCASSLTGTGERDTQYFGPGTRLTVL.

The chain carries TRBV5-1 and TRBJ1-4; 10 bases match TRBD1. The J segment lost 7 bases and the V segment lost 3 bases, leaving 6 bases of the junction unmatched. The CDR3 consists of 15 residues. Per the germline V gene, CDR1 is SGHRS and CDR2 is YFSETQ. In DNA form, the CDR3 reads TGCGCCAGCAGCTACGGACAGGGGGTGGGTGAAAAACTGTTTTTT. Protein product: CASSYGQGVGEKLFF.

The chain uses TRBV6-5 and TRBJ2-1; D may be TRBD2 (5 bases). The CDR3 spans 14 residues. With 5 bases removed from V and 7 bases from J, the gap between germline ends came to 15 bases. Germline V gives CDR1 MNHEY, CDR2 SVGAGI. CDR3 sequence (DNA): TGTGCCAGCAGTAGGACTCCCCGGATGAATGAGCAGTTCTTC. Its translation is CASSRTPRMNEQFF.

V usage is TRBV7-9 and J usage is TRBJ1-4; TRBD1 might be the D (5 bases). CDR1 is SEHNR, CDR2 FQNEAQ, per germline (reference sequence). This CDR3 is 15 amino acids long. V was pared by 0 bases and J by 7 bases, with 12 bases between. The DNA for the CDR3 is TGTGCCAGCAGCTTAGCGCATGGGGGGGGTGAAAAACTGTTTTTT. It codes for CASSLAHGGGEKLFF.

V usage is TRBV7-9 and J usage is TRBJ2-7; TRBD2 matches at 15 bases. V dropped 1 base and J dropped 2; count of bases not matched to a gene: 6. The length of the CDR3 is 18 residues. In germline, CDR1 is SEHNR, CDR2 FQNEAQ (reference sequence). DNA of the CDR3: TGTGCCAGCAGCTTAGGGGGACTAGCGGGGGGAAAAACCTACGAGCAGTACTTC. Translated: CASSLGGLAGGKTYEQYF.

The CDR3 coding sequence is TGTGCCAGCAGCCCCTCCTGGGACAGATACTACGAGCAGTACTTC. It specifies CASSPSWDRYYEQYF. This chain uses TRBV7-2 with TRBJ2-7; 7 bases agree with TRBD1. Germline CDR1 and CDR2: SGHTA and FQGNSA. The CDR3 extends over 15 amino acids. Germline trimming cut 5 bases from V and 3 bases from J; bases unmatched to any gene: 10.

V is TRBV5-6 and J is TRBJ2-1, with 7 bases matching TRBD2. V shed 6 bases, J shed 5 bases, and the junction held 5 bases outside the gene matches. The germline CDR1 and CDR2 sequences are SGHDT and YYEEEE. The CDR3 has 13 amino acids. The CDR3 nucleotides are TGTGCCAGCATCCGGGGAGGGGACAATGAGCAGTTCTTC. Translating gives CASIRGGDNEQFF.

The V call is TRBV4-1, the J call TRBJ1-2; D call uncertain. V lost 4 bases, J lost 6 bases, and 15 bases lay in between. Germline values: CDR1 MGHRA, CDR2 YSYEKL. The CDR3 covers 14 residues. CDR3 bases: TGCGCCAGCAGCCCCTGGGAGGGATTCGATGGCTACACCTTC. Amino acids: CASSPWEGFDGYTF.

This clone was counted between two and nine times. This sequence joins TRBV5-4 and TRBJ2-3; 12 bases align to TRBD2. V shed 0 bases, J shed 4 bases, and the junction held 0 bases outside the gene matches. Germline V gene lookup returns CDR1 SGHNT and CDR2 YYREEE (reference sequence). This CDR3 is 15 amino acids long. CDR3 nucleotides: TGTGCCAGCAGCTTGGCTAGCGGGGGGGCAGATACGCAGTATTTT. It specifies CASSLASGGADTQYF. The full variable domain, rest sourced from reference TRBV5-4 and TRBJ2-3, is ETGVTQSPTHLIKTRGQQVTLRCSSQSGHNTVSWYQQALGQGPQFIFQYYREEENGRGNFPPRFSGLQFPNYSSELNVNALELDDSALYLCASSLASGGADTQYFGPGTRLTVL.

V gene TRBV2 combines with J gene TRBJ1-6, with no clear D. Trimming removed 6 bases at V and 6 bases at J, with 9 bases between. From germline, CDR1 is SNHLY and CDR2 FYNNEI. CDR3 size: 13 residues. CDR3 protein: CASRADSNSPLHF. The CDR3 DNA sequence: TGTGCCAGCAGGGCAGATTCTAATTCACCCCTCCACTTT.

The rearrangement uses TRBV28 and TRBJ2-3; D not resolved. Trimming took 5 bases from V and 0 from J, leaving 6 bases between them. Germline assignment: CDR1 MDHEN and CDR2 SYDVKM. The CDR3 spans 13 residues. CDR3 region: CASSPPSTDTQYF. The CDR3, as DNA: TGTGCCAGCAGTCCTCCGAGCACAGATACGCAGTATTTT.

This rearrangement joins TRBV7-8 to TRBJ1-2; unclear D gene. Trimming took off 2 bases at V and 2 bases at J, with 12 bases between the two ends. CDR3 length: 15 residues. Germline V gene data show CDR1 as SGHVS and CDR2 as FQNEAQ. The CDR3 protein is CASSLPGFSNYGYTF. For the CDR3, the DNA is TGTGCCAGCAGCTTACCCGGGTTCAGCAACTATGGCTACACCTTC.

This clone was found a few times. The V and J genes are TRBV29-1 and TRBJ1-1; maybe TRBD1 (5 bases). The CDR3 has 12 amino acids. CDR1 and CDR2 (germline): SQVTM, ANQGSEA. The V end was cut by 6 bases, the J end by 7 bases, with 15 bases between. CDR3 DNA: TGCAGCGTCAGGGATAGAGCCGGTGAAGCTTTCTTT. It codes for CSVRDRAGEAFF.

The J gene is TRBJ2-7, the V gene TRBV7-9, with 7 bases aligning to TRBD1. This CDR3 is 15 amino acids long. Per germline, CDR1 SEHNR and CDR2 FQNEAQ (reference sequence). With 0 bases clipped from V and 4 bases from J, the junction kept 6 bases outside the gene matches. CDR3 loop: CASSLAPGTEYEQYF. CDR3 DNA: TGTGCCAGCAGCTTAGCGCCCGGGACAGAATACGAGCAGTACTTC.

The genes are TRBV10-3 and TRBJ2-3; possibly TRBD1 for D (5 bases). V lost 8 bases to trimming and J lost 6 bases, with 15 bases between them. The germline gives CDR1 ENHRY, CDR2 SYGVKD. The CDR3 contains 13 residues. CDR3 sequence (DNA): TGTGCCATCGTGGGGCCAGGATCGGATACGCAGTATTTT. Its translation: CAIVGPGSDTQYF.

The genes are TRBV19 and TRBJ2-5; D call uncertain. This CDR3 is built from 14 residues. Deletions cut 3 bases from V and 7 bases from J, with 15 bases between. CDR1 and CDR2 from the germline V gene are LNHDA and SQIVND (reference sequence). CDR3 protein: CASSMISPSGTQYF. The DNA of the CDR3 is TGTGCCAGTAGTATGATCTCACCGAGTGGGACCCAGTACTTC.

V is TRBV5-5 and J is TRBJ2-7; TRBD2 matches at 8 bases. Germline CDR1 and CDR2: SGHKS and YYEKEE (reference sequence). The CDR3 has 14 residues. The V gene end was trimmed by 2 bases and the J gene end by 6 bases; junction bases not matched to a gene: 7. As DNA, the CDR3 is TGTGCCAGCAGCTTCAGCGGGGGTCCGGGCGAGCAGTACTTC. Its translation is CASSFSGGPGEQYF.

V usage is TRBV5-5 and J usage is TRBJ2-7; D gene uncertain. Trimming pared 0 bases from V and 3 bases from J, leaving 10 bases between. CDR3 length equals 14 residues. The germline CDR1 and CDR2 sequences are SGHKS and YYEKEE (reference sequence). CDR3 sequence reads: CASSLGADVYEQYF. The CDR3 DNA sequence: TGTGCCAGCAGCTTGGGGGCAGACGTCTACGAGCAGTACTTC. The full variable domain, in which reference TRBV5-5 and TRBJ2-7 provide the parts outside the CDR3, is DAGVTQSPTHLIKTRGQQVTLRCSPISGHKSVSWYQQVLGQGPQFIFQYYEKEERGRGNFPDRFSARQFPNYSSELNVNALLLGDSALYLCASSLGADVYEQYFGPGTRLTVT.

CDR3 nucleotides: TGTGCCAGCAGTTTAGCGCGCCGGGGGACGTACGAGCAGTACTTC. Its protein product is CASSLARRGTYEQYF. The genes are TRBV27 and TRBJ2-7; tentative D call: TRBD2 (6 bases). Trimming cost V 2 bases and J 4 bases, with 15 bases left between them. Germline assignment: CDR1 MNHEY and CDR2 SMNVEV (reference sequence). The length of the CDR3 is 15 residues.